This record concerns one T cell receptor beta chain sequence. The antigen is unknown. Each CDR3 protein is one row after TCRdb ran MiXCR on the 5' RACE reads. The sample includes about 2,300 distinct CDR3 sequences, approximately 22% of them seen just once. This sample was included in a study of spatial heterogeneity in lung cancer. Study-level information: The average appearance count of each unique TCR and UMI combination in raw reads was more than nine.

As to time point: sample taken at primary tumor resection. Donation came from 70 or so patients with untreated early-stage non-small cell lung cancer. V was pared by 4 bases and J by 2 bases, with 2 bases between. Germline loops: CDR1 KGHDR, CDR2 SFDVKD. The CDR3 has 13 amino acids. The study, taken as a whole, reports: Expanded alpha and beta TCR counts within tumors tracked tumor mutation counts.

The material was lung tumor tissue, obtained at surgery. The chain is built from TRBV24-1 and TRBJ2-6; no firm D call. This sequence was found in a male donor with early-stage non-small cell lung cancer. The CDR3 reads CATSETGANVLTF. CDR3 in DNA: TGTGCCACCAGTGAAACTGGGGCCAACGTCCTGACTTTC.